A selection of T cell receptor beta chains follows, all from one sample in a study of response to subunit inactivated influenza vaccine. MiXCR was run by TCRdb on the RT-PCR reads, yielding one entry per CDR3 protein. The repertoire holds 500,000 to 600,000 distinct CDR3 sequences, with about 12% as singletons. Sequenced material: PBMCs from blood, taken on the day of vaccination. These receptors were taken from a middle-aged man who received an inactivated influenza vaccine. Each CDR3 is given with its conserved first and last residue. A D gene is named only where the DNA matches it firmly. Some rows mark clone size as missing; the rest say once, few, many or name a class of expanded clone.

cdr3_length,clone_size,d_call,v_call,j_call,cdr3_aa,cdr3_nt
12,many,-,TRBV10-3,TRBJ2-2,CAIRPLTGELFF,TGTGCCATCAGGCCCCTCACCGGGGAGCTGTTTTTT
15,few,TRBD2,TRBV12-3/TRBV12-4,TRBJ2-3,CASSPQRGFKDTQYF,TGTGCCAGCAGTCCCCAGCGGGGGTTTAAAGATACGCAGTATTTT
16,few,TRBD1,TRBV4-1,TRBJ2-7,CASSRRTGGSSYEQYF,TGCGCCAGCAGCCGAAGAACAGGGGGCTCTTCCTACGAGCAGTACTTC
15,few,-,TRBV7-2,TRBJ2-3,CASSQQDTKTDTQYF,TGTGCCAGCAGCCAACAAGATACTAAAACAGATACGCAGTATTTT
15,-,TRBD1,TRBV5-1,TRBJ2-7,CASSLGGTENYEQYF,TGCGCCAGCAGCTTGGGAGGGACAGAGAACTACGAGCAGTACTTC
15,few,-,TRBV2,TRBJ2-1,CASSEHLGAFNEQFF,TGTGCCAGCAGTGAGCACCTCGGAGCGTTCAATGAGCAGTTCTTC
15,few,TRBD1,TRBV3-1,TRBJ2-1,CASSETPGQGNEQFF,TGTGCCAGCAGCGAAACCCCGGGACAGGGGAATGAGCAGTTCTTC
16,-,TRBD1,TRBV14,TRBJ2-7,CASSQDLRDRVHEQYF,TGTGCCAGCAGCCAAGATCTCCGGGACAGGGTACACGAGCAGTACTTC
17,few,TRBD2,TRBV20-1,TRBJ2-7,CSATGTSGRPTSYEQYF,TGCAGTGCTACCGGGACTAGCGGGAGGCCTACCTCCTACGAGCAGTACTTC
11,many,-,TRBV7-9,TRBJ2-1,CASCLGHEQFF,TGTGCCAGCTGCCTCGGACATGAGCAGTTCTTC
15,many,-,TRBV5-5,TRBJ1-1,CASSLLGTTGTEAFF,TGTGCCAGCAGCTTGTTAGGGACAACGGGTACTGAAGCTTTCTTT
12,few,-,TRBV6-6,TRBJ1-1,CASSYPQTEAFF,TGTGCCAGCAGCTACCCACAGACTGAAGCTTTCTTT
16,few,-,TRBV28,TRBJ2-2,CASSPRTLVNTGELFF,TGTGCCAGCAGTCCGAGGACACTTGTAAACACCGGGGAGCTGTTTTTT
14,-,TRBD2,TRBV6-1,TRBJ2-5,CASSPRSGGGTQYF,TGTGCCAGCAGTCCCCGGAGCGGGGGGGGGACCCAGTACTTC
16,few,TRBD1,TRBV27,TRBJ1-2,CASSLSRQGFYYGYTF,TGTGCCAGCAGTTTATCTCGACAGGGCTTCTACTATGGCTACACCTTC
15,-,-,TRBV29-1,TRBJ2-1,CSAYQQGIRGNEQFF,TGCAGCGCTTACCAGCAGGGGATTCGCGGCAATGAGCAGTTCTTC
15,-,-,TRBV18,TRBJ2-1,CASSPPTPEGDEQFF,TGTGCCAGCTCACCACCAACGCCGGAAGGTGATGAGCAGTTCTTC
15,few,TRBD2,TRBV6-1,TRBJ2-7,CASSPLGGSHHEQYF,TGTGCCAGCAGTCCTTTGGGCGGGAGCCACCACGAGCAGTACTTC
16,-,-,TRBV7-9,TRBJ2-3,CASSQRPGRLTDTQYF,TGTGCCAGCAGCCAGAGACCAGGTCGACTCACCGATACGCAGTATTTT
15,-,TRBD1,TRBV5-5,TRBJ2-5,CASSTVTGSRETQYF,TGTGCCAGCAGCACGGTGACAGGGTCGAGAGAGACCCAGTACTTC
14,few,-,TRBV27,TRBJ2-2,CASSFNANTGELFF,TGTGCCAGCAGCTTTAACGCGAACACCGGGGAGCTGTTTTTT
14,-,-,TRBV12-3/TRBV12-4,TRBJ1-2,CASSLAIRDYGYTF,TGTGCCAGCAGTTTAGCTATCAGGGACTATGGCTACACCTTC
12,-,-,TRBV7-9,TRBJ2-7,CASSGDTLEQYF,TGTGCCAGCAGCGGAGACACCCTCGAGCAGTACTTC
17,few,TRBD1,TRBV6-2/TRBV6-3,TRBJ1-5,CASHTANGDRVNQPQHF,TGTGCCAGCCATACAGCCAACGGGGACAGGGTCAATCAGCCCCAGCATTTT
15,-,-,TRBV6-2/TRBV6-3,TRBJ1-5,CASRGVTESNQPQHF,TGTGCCAGCAGGGGAGTGACAGAGAGCAATCAGCCCCAGCATTTT
18,-,-,TRBV3-1,TRBJ2-5,CASSQDLRRGNQGETQYF,TGTGCCAGCAGCCAAGATCTGCGTAGGGGGAACCAAGGGGAGACCCAGTACTTC
14,-,-,TRBV12-3/TRBV12-4,TRBJ2-5,CASSSRLDQETQYF,TGTGCCAGCAGTTCCAGACTAGATCAAGAGACCCAGTACTTC
15,few,-,TRBV5-1,TRBJ2-7,CASSSQGPPTYEQYF,TGCGCCAGCAGCTCCCAGGGACCCCCTACCTACGAGCAGTACTTC
15,few,-,TRBV27,TRBJ1-2,CASKGLAGSRYGYTF,TGTGCCAGCAAAGGACTCGCCGGGTCACGCTATGGCTACACCTTC
15,few,TRBD2,TRBV3-1,TRBJ2-3,CASSQFPGGPDTQYF,TGTGCCAGCAGCCAATTCCCGGGGGGGCCTGATACGCAGTATTTT
14,few,-,TRBV10-2,TRBJ1-5,CASSTGQFNQPQHF,TGCGCCAGCAGTACCGGACAGTTCAATCAGCCCCAGCATTTT
13,many,-,TRBV6-2/TRBV6-3,TRBJ1-1,CASSFTVNTEAFF,TGTGCCAGCAGTTTTACAGTGAACACTGAAGCTTTCTTT
14,-,-,TRBV29-1,TRBJ2-1,CSVRPPRGGNEQFF,TGCAGCGTTCGTCCGCCCAGGGGAGGGAATGAGCAGTTCTTC
15,few,-,TRBV12-3/TRBV12-4,TRBJ2-7,CASSPPYRVRYEQYF,TGTGCCAGCAGTCCTCCGTACAGGGTGAGGTACGAGCAGTACTTC